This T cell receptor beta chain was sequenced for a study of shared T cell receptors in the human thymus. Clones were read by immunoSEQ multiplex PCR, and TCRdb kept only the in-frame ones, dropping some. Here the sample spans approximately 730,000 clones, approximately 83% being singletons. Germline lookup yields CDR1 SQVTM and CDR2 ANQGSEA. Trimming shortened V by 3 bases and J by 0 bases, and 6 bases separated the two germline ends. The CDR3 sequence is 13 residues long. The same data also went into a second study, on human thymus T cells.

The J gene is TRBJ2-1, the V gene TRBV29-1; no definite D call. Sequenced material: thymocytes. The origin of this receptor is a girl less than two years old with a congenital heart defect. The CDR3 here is CSVDQRSYNEQFF. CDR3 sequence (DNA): TGCAGCGTTGACCAGCGCTCCTACAATGAGCAGTTCTTC.